The clone carrying this TCR beta chain occurred once. The sample belongs to a study of T-cell reconstitution after alpha-beta-depleted transplantation in children. Unique molecular identifiers were incorporated into the prepared TCRbeta library. TCRdb used MiXCR to reprocess the PCR reads, holding one entry per CDR3 protein. The sample contains just over 350,000 distinct CDR3 sequences, roughly 13% of which appear only once. Trimming removed 6 bases at V and 0 bases at J, with 12 bases between. CDR3 length: 15 amino acids. Looked up from germline, CDR1 is WSHSY and CDR2 is SAAADI. This receptor was taken from a human donor who donated a stem cell graft to a child with Fanconi anemia. The source material was PBMCs, sampled from the stem cell graft. The chain joins TRBV10-2 to TRBJ1-3, with TRBD1 as a possible D gene (5 bases). CDR3 sequence (DNA): TGCGCCAGCAGAGGAACCGGGACCTCTGGAAACACCATATATTTT. Translating it yields CASRGTGTSGNTIYF.